This T cell receptor beta chain was captured by sequencing in a study of cytomegalovirus exposure and HLA in healthy donors. V dropped 2 bases and J dropped 7; count of bases not matched to a gene: 11. The CDR3 has 17 amino acids. The germline V gene has CDR1 LNHDA and CDR2 SQIVND (reference sequence). The PCR used 60 Vbeta and 13 Jbeta primers. Produced via immunoSEQ multiplex PCR; TCRdb's table is partial and in-frame only. This table has 150,000 to 200,000 clones, approximately 84% appearing once. The V and J genes are TRBV19 and TRBJ1-5; 10 nucleotides line up with TRBD1. This clonotype originated in a man between 18 and 29 years old in good health and CMV-seropositive. The sequenced sample consisted of PBMCs. The CDR3 reads CASSINSGTGVRQPQHF. The DNA for the CDR3 is TGTGCCAGTAGTATAAACTCCGGGACAGGGGTAAGGCAGCCCCAGCATTTT.